This TCR beta chain was recovered during a study of blood T cell repertoires in COVID-19. The length of the CDR3 is 14 residues. V shed 5 bases and J 4 bases; nucleotides not matched to a gene: 5. In germline, CDR1 is MDHEN, CDR2 SYDVKM. Only in-frame clones appear in the TCRdb table, and some are missing; sequencing was by immunoSEQ multiplex PCR. This table has some 110,000 clones, around 80% appearing once. Sequencing was carried out using peripheral blood. The chain carries TRBV28 and TRBJ2-7, with 10 bases lining up with TRBD2. This sequence was found in a woman of 80 years or more with acute or convalescent COVID-19. CDR3 nucleotide sequence: TGTGCCAGCAGTCAACCGGGACTAGCGTACGAGCAGTACTTC. This encodes CASSQPGLAYEQYF.